The clone carrying this T cell receptor (beta chain) was found many times. Researchers amplified the TCR beta CDR3 regions from RNA transcripts. With the HTBI primer set, the TCR CDR3 went through a first round of RT-PCR. TCRdb ran MiXCR on the multiplex PCR reads and lists one entry per CDR3 protein. The table includes some 270,000 distinct CDR3 sequences, around 25% detected once. Looked up from germline, CDR1 is SQVTM and CDR2 is ANQGSEA. This CDR3 has 15 amino acids. The J segment lost 0 bases and the V segment lost 5 bases, leaving 9 bases of the junction unmatched. The data originate from a study of T cells in Graves' hyperthyroidism and ophthalmopathy.

The sequencing input was blood. The TCR originated in a woman aged 40 to 49 with Graves' ophthalmopathy. V is TRBV29-1 and J is TRBJ2-7; the match to TRBD2 covers 8 bases. The CDR3 DNA reads as TGCAGCGTTTCTAGCGGGCACATAAGCTCCTACGAGCAGTACTTC. Translation gives CSVSSGHISSYEQYF.